Presented here are 23 T cell receptor beta chains from one specimen sequenced in a study of blood T cell repertoires in COVID-19. Sequencing was performed with immunoSEQ multiplex PCR; in TCRdb, only in-frame clones are kept and a portion is missing. The profile covers 110,000 or so clones, with around 80% appearing a single time and about 6.6% taken by the ten largest. Sequencing was performed on peripheral blood. The receptors stem from a man in his 70s with acute or convalescent COVID-19.

This clone was seen repeatedly, ten times or more. The chain is built from TRBV28 and TRBJ2-1; 8 bases are shared with TRBD2. From germline, CDR1 is MDHEN and CDR2 SYDVKM. The CDR3 is made up of 15 amino acids. With V trimmed by 8 bases and J by 8 bases, 14 bases remained unmatched. DNA for the CDR3: TGTGCCAGCTCCCGTCCGGCGCGGGAGGTCGATGAGCAGTTCTTC. Amino acids: CASSRPAREVDEQFF.

This chain uses TRBV11-2 with TRBJ1-1; 8 bases are a match to TRBD1. The ends lost 7 bases at V and 1 base at J; junction bases unmatched: 8. Germline V gene lookup returns CDR1 SGHAT and CDR2 FQNNGV. The CDR3 spans 15 residues. The CDR3 region has the DNA TGTGCCAGCAACACACTCAGGGGGCGGAACACTGAAGCTTTCTTT. This translates into CASNTLRGRNTEAFF. The complete variable domain, with remaining parts taken from reference TRBV11-2 and TRBJ1-1, reads EAGVAQSPRYKIIEKRQSVAFWCNPISGHATLYWYQQILGQGPKLLIQFQNNGVVDDSQLPKDRFSAERLKGVDSTLKIQPAKLEDSAVYLCASNTLRGRNTEAFFGQGTRLTVV.

The V gene is TRBV19, the J gene TRBJ2-3; 9 nucleotides agree with TRBD2. V lost 3 bases to trimming and J lost 5 bases; unmatched junction nucleotides: 15. The V gene's germline CDR1 is LNHDA and CDR2 SQIVND (reference sequence). The CDR3 sequence is 18 residues long. CDR3 loop: CASSIFLGGRAGQDTQYF. The CDR3 region has the DNA TGTGCCAGTAGTATCTTTCTCGGCGGGAGGGCCGGACAAGATACGCAGTATTTT.

This sequence joins TRBV9 and TRBJ2-2; 11 nucleotides agree with TRBD1. With V trimmed by 10 bases and J by 4 bases, 12 bases remained unmatched. The CDR3 runs 16 residues. Germline V gene data show CDR1 as SGDLS and CDR2 as YYNGEE. Here the CDR3 reads CARRVGTGGGTGELFF. The DNA of the CDR3 is TGTGCCCGCCGCGTCGGGACAGGGGGGGGCACCGGGGAGCTGTTTTTT.

This clone was observed a handful of times. The J gene is TRBJ1-6, the V gene TRBV11-2; TRBD1 aligns across 7 bases. The CDR3 length is 16 residues. Per the germline V gene, CDR1 is SGHAT and CDR2 is FQNNGV. V lost 7 bases to trimming and J lost 8 bases; unmatched junction nucleotides: 14. The CDR3: CASTIGDRIHYSPLHF. DNA of the CDR3: TGTGCCAGCACCATCGGGGACAGAATCCATTATTCACCCCTCCACTTT.

This chain links TRBV5-6 with TRBJ2-7; 7 nucleotides match TRBD1. The CDR3 is 13 residues long. V gave up 4 bases and J gave up 2 bases; unmatched junction bases: 3. Germline CDR1 and CDR2: SGHDT and YYEEEE. As DNA, the CDR3 is TGTGCCAGCAGCCGGGACAGTGCCTACGAGCAGTACTTC. Its translation: CASSRDSAYEQYF. Looking up the rest from reference TRBV5-6 and TRBJ2-7 gives the full variable domain: DAGVTQSPTHLIKTRGQQVTLRCSPKSGHDTVSWYQQALGQGPQFIFQYYEEEERQRGNFPDRFSGHQFPNYSSELNVNALLLGDSALYLCASSRDSAYEQYFGPGTRLTVT.

The genes are TRBV7-2 and TRBJ2-1; D is possibly TRBD1 (5 bases). V was shortened by 0 bases and J by 2 bases, with 8 bases between the two germline ends. The CDR3 extends over 15 amino acids. Germline V lookup: CDR1 SGHTA, CDR2 FQGNSA. The CDR3 DNA is TGTGCCAGCAGCTTAGCTCAGGGTACCTACAATGAGCAGTTCTTC. Translating gives CASSLAQGTYNEQFF.

The genes are TRBV9 and TRBJ1-2, with 9 bases aligning to TRBD1. Germline CDR1 is SGDLS and CDR2 is YYNGEE. V dropped 0 bases and J dropped 9; count of bases not matched to a gene: 3. This CDR3 is 13 amino acids long. The CDR3 sequence: CASSVEGQGSYTF. DNA of the CDR3: TGTGCCAGCAGCGTAGAGGGACAGGGAAGCTACACCTTC.

This chain joins TRBV7-3 and TRBJ2-3, with no clear D. V lost 7 bases and J 1 base, leaving 9 bases between the germline ends. The CDR3 is 13 residues long. Germline loops: CDR1 SGHTA, CDR2 FQGTGA. The CDR3 here is CASNNAGTDTQYF. CDR3 in DNA: TGTGCCAGCAACAACGCGGGCACAGATACGCAGTATTTT.

This chain uses TRBV10-3 with TRBJ2-1, with TRBD1 matching 11 bases. CDR1 ENHRY and CDR2 SYGVKD come from the germline V gene. V shed 5 bases, J shed 7 bases, and the junction held 4 bases outside the gene matches. This CDR3 comprises 14 residues. The CDR3 loop reads CAISPGQGENEQFF. As DNA, the CDR3 is TGTGCCATCAGTCCGGGACAGGGGGAAAATGAGCAGTTCTTC.

The chain uses TRBV6-8 and TRBJ2-3; D is perhaps TRBD2 (5 bases). Trimming removed 5 bases at V and 3 bases at J, with 9 bases between. This CDR3 comprises 13 residues. The germline V gene encodes CDR1 MNHGY and CDR2 SAAAGT. CDR3 in DNA: TGTGCCAGCAGTCCCTCGGGAACAGATACGCAGTATTTT. Residues: CASSPSGTDTQYF.

Regarding this clone: Compared with germline, one end of the junction differs, possibly owing to a read error. This chain connects TRBV24-1 to TRBJ2-3; 7 bases align to TRBD2. The germline V gene has CDR1 KGHDR and CDR2 SFDVKD. This CDR3 contains 14 residues. In DNA form, the CDR3 reads TGTGCCACCAGTGATGAGACTAGCAGAGATACGCAGTATTTT. Its translation: CATSDETSRDTQYF.

This clone was detected only once. The chain uses TRBV27 and TRBJ2-5; maybe TRBD1 (5 bases). Germline V lookup: CDR1 MNHEY, CDR2 SMNVEV (reference sequence). V shed 2 bases and J shed 6 bases, with 13 bases lying between them. The CDR3 runs 14 residues. The CDR3 protein is CASSLNRPGKTQYF. CDR3 DNA: TGTGCCAGCAGTTTAAACAGGCCCGGAAAGACCCAGTACTTC.

The chain couples TRBV19 to TRBJ1-2; no definite D call. The germline gives CDR1 LNHDA, CDR2 SQIVND (reference sequence). This CDR3 has 12 amino acids. The V end was cut by 5 bases, the J end by 6 bases, with 10 bases between. The CDR3 nucleotides are TGTGCCAGTAGTCCCGGCGGGCATGGCTACACCTTC. Protein product: CASSPGGHGYTF.

V and J are TRBV11-2 and TRBJ2-5; weak D call: TRBD1 (5 bases). CDR1 and CDR2 from the germline V gene are SGHAT and FQNNGV. The CDR3 runs to 14 residues. V gave up 5 bases and J gave up 5 bases, with 15 bases separating them. CDR3 DNA: TGTGCCAGCAGCCCTAGGTCAGGGATGGAGACCCAGTACTTC. Amino acid sequence: CASSPRSGMETQYF. Supplemented by reference TRBV11-2 and TRBJ2-5, the full variable domain reads EAGVAQSPRYKIIEKRQSVAFWCNPISGHATLYWYQQILGQGPKLLIQFQNNGVVDDSQLPKDRFSAERLKGVDSTLKIQPAKLEDSAVYLCASSPRSGMETQYFGPGTRLLVL.

V is TRBV5-6 and J is TRBJ2-2; maybe TRBD1 (6 bases). The length of the CDR3 is 14 residues. V dropped 2 bases and J dropped 7 bases, with 12 bases sitting between them. The germline V gene encodes CDR1 SGHDT and CDR2 YYEEEE. CDR3 sequence reads: CASSFTGIDGELFF. The CDR3 DNA sequence: TGTGCCAGCAGCTTTACAGGGATCGACGGGGAGCTGTTTTTT.

The CDR3 coding sequence is TGTGCCAGTAGACGGACTGATAGTGGAAGCTATGGCTACACCTTC. Translated, it gives CASRRTDSGSYGYTF. This chain uses TRBV19 with TRBJ1-2; D not certain. Germline-derived CDR1 and CDR2 are LNHDA and SQIVND (reference sequence). The CDR3 runs to 15 residues. Deletions cut 6 bases from V and 4 bases from J, with 18 bases between. Together with reference TRBV19 and TRBJ1-2, the CDR3 gives the full variable domain: DGGITQSPKYLFRKEGQNVTLSCEQNLNHDAMYWYRQDPGQGLRLIYYSQIVNDFQKGDIAEGYSVSREKKESFPLTVTSAQKNPTAFYLCASRRTDSGSYGYTFGSGTRLTVV.

The chain has TRBV5-1 and TRBJ1-1; D is unresolved. V shed 4 bases and J shed 5 bases, with 15 bases lying between them. This CDR3 contains 14 residues. Germline CDR1 reads SGHRS; CDR2 reads YFSETQ. The CDR3 DNA reads TGCGCCAGCAGCGAAGCATTAGGGAGAACTGAAGCTTTCTTT. It encodes CASSEALGRTEAFF.

The chain joins TRBV18 to TRBJ2-1, with 13 bases fitting TRBD2. V shed 3 bases and J 4 bases; nucleotides not matched to a gene: 6. Germline V gene sequence: CDR1 KGHSH, CDR2 LQKENI. The CDR3 length is 17 residues. The CDR3 DNA reads as TGTGCCAGCTCACCGCGGACTAGCGGGAGTCTTTACAATGAGCAGTTCTTC. Encoded protein: CASSPRTSGSLYNEQFF.

This chain uses TRBV24-1 with TRBJ1-5, with 8 positions matching TRBD1. V trimming: 2 bases; J trimming: 6 bases; junction bases outside the gene matches: 8. The CDR3 extends over 16 amino acids. Germline values: CDR1 KGHDR, CDR2 SFDVKD. The CDR3 protein is CATSDSHPGGGQPQHF. CDR3 DNA sequence: TGTGCCACCAGTGATTCACACCCAGGGGGCGGTCAGCCCCAGCATTTT.

The chain joins TRBV6-5 to TRBJ2-1; maybe TRBD1 (6 bases). This CDR3 has 16 residues. Trimming pared 0 bases from V and 2 bases from J, leaving 11 bases between. Looked up from germline, CDR1 is MNHEY and CDR2 is SVGAGI. The CDR3 DNA reads TGTGCCAGCAGTTACTCGACAGGAGCGGCCTACAATGAGCAGTTCTTC. It encodes CASSYSTGAAYNEQFF.

V and J are TRBV2 and TRBJ2-3; no clear D. CDR3 length equals 14 residues. V shed 1 base and J shed 6 bases, with 11 bases lying between them. Germline values: CDR1 SNHLY, CDR2 FYNNEI. In DNA, the CDR3 is TGTGCCAGCAGTGAAGTCTTCCACGGGGATACGCAGTATTTT. It specifies CASSEVFHGDTQYF.

This chain connects TRBV5-1 to TRBJ2-5; TRBD2 matches at 8 bases. V lost 2 bases and J lost 1; bases outside the gene matches: 4. The CDR3 extends over 15 amino acids. Looked up from germline, CDR1 is SGHRS and CDR2 is YFSETQ. CDR3 protein: CASSFGRASQETQYF. The CDR3 DNA reads as TGCGCCAGCAGCTTCGGGAGGGCCTCCCAAGAGACCCAGTACTTC.